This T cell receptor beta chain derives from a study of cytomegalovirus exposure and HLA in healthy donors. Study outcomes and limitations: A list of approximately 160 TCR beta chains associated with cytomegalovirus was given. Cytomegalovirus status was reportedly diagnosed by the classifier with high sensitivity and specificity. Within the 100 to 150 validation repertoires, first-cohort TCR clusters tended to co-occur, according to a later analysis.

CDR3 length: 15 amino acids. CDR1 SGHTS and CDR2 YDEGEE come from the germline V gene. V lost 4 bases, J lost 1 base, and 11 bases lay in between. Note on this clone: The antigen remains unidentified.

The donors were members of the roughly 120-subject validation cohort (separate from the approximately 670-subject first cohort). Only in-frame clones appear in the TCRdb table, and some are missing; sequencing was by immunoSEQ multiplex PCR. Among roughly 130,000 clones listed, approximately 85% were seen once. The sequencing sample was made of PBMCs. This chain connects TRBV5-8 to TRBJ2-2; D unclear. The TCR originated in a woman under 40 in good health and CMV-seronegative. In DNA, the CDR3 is TGTGCCAGCAGCCCTCGTTACAGGAACACCGGGGAGCTGTTTTTT. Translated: CASSPRYRNTGELFF.